The 23 T cell receptor beta chains below all came from one sample that was sequenced in a study of blood T cells in healthy people across ages. The second PCR ran about 7 to 12 cycles with a sample-barcoded 5' primer and J-beta primers. TCRdb fed the 5' RACE reads into MiXCR, producing one record per CDR3 protein. The repertoire holds hundreds of thousands of distinct CDR3 sequences, with approximately 30% as singletons. The sequenced material came from blood. These receptors all come from an elderly woman in good health.

This clonotype was detected many times. This chain uses TRBV9 with TRBJ2-7; D is possibly TRBD2 (6 bases). The CDR3 consists of 14 residues. V was clipped by 3 bases and J by 3 bases, with 13 bases between them. Germline V gene data show CDR1 as SGDLS and CDR2 as YYNGEE. The CDR3 DNA follows: TGTGCCAGCAGCGCCGGGGACTCAAGCTACGAGCAGTACTTC. This sequence encodes CASSAGDSSYEQYF.

The J gene is TRBJ2-5, the V gene TRBV12-3 or TRBV12-4; the D gene is possibly TRBD2 (6 bases). Near its end, the DNA agrees better with TRBJ2-4, so the J call may be wrong. The CDR3 runs to 13 residues. Written as DNA, the CDR3 is TGTGCCAGCAGTTTAACGGCGGGATACATTCAGTACTTC. Translated: CASSLTAGYIQYF.

Comment on this clonotype: It may be a read error: a sequence one base away is much more abundant. The rearrangement uses TRBV27 and TRBJ1-5, with 8 bases aligning to TRBD1. V shed 5 bases and J 9 bases; nucleotides not matched to a gene: 6. From germline, CDR1 is MNHEY and CDR2 SMNVEV (reference sequence). The CDR3 is 13 residues long. The CDR3 reads CASSIQGGRPQHF. CDR3 DNA: TGTGCCAGCAGTATACAGGGGGGACGGCCCCAGCATTTT.

This clonotype has at least ten counts. The chain couples TRBV20-1 to TRBJ1-5; possible D gene TRBD1, 6 bases. The CDR3 is 16 residues long. The V gene lost 1 base and the J gene lost 7 bases, with 20 bases spanning the gap. Per the germline V gene, CDR1 is DFQATT and CDR2 is SNEGSKA (reference sequence). CDR3 sequence reads: CSARVSGTSTGQPQHF. The CDR3, as DNA: TGCAGTGCTAGAGTAAGTGGGACATCCACGGGACAGCCCCAGCATTTT.

The sample holds many counts of this clonotype. The chain joins TRBV5-1 to TRBJ1-6, with a possible D match to TRBD1 (5 bases). This CDR3 comprises 15 residues. CDR1 is SGHRS and CDR2 is YFSETQ in the germline V gene. The V and J ends lost 2 bases and 6 bases respectively, with 12 bases between them. The CDR3: CASSFPDRFNSPLHF. CDR3 in DNA: TGCGCCAGCAGCTTCCCCGACAGATTTAATTCACCCCTCCACTTT.

In this sample, this clonotype turned up a few times. The chain joins TRBV5-6 to TRBJ1-2; D is unclear. The ends were cut back, 4 bases at V and 4 bases at J, with 29 bases in the middle. Per germline, CDR1 SGHDT and CDR2 YYEEEE. The length of the CDR3 is 19 residues. The CDR3 nucleotides read TGTGCCAGCAGCCCGGTACTCTCAGCTACCCGTATGGGGATCTATGGCTACACCTTC. Translation: CASSPVLSATRMGIYGYTF. Looking up the rest from reference TRBV5-6 and TRBJ1-2 gives the full variable domain: DAGVTQSPTHLIKTRGQQVTLRCSPKSGHDTVSWYQQALGQGPQFIFQYYEEEERQRGNFPDRFSGHQFPNYSSELNVNALLLGDSALYLCASSPVLSATRMGIYGYTFGSGTRLTVV.

The chain has TRBV5-1 and TRBJ2-1; 9 bases match TRBD2. With V trimmed by 3 bases and J by 2 bases, 6 bases remained unmatched. The CDR3 spans 16 residues. Germline values: CDR1 SGHRS, CDR2 YFSETQ. CDR3 bases: TGCGCCAGCAGCTCCCCTAGCGGGAAGACCTACAATGAGCAGTTCTTC. As protein: CASSSPSGKTYNEQFF. The full variable domain, rest sourced from reference TRBV5-1 and TRBJ2-1, is KAGVTQTPRYLIKTRGQQVTLSCSPISGHRSVSWYQQTPGQGLQFLFEYFSETQRNKGNFPGRFSGRQFSNSRSEMNVSTLELGDSALYLCASSSPSGKTYNEQFFGPGTRLTVL.

This clonotype was recorded many times. The rearrangement uses TRBV15 and TRBJ2-3, with TRBD1 matching over 10 bases. The trim removed 2 bases at V and 1 base at J, leaving 3 bases unmatched. Germline V gene sequence: CDR1 LNHNV, CDR2 YYDKDF (reference sequence). CDR3 length: 16 amino acids. CDR3 amino acids: CATSRWTGGGTDTQYF. Here the CDR3 DNA reads TGTGCCACCAGCAGATGGACAGGGGGGGGCACAGATACGCAGTATTTT.

The chain joins TRBV7-2 to TRBJ1-2; no clear D gene. The CDR3 is 14 amino acids. Germline CDR1 is SGHTA and CDR2 is FQGNSA. V dropped 5 bases and J dropped 2 bases, with 12 bases sitting between them. Here the CDR3 DNA reads TGTGCCAGCAGCCCCCCCGAGAAAAACTATGGCTACACCTTC. Its translation is CASSPPEKNYGYTF.

This clonotype was detected many times. The rearrangement joins TRBV2 to TRBJ1-2; D call uncertain. CDR1 is SNHLY, CDR2 FYNNEI, per germline. The CDR3 totals 14 residues. With 6 bases removed from V and 8 bases from J, the gap between germline ends came to 19 bases. The CDR3 sequence: CASRDGFRVWGYTF. DNA of the CDR3: TGTGCCAGCAGGGACGGTTTTAGAGTTTGGGGCTACACCTTC.

In its sample, this clonotype was seen a few times. A much larger clone is a single base away; this may be a read error. The gene calls are TRBV6-1 and TRBJ2-1, with a possible D match to TRBD1 (7 bases). The J call may be in error: the DNA end matches TRBJ2-7 better. The CDR3 extends over 15 amino acids. Germline lookup yields CDR1 MNHNS and CDR2 SASEGT. CDR3 bases: TGTGCCAGCAGGGGGGCCCCTGGAGGGGGCAATGAGCAGTACTTC. Translation: CASRGAPGGGNEQYF.

This clonotype was counted a few times. Mismatch with germline at one junction end may stem from a read error. The rearrangement uses TRBV28 and TRBJ2-5, with D possibly being TRBD1 (5 bases). Per the germline V gene, CDR1 is MDHEN and CDR2 is SYDVKM. The CDR3 loop spans 17 amino acids. The DNA for the CDR3 is TGTGCCAGCAATACCCAGTGGGGCAGGGTCGCCCAAAAGACCCAGTACTTC. Protein: CASNTQWGRVAQKTQYF.

This clonotype was observed at least ten times. The CDR3 region has the DNA TGCAGTGCTAGGGGACTTAAGAGCGGGGGGTCCCTCGATACGCAGTATTTT. It yields the protein CSARGLKSGGSLDTQYF. The chain joins TRBV20-1 to TRBJ2-3, with 9 bases matching TRBD2. After removal of 3 bases from V and 6 bases from J, the junction contained 16 bases not matched to a gene. Germline lookup yields CDR1 DFQATT and CDR2 SNEGSKA (reference sequence). The CDR3 runs to 17 residues.

The genes are TRBV7-9 and TRBJ1-1, with TRBD1 identical over 8 bases. From germline, CDR1 is SEHNR and CDR2 FQNEAQ (reference sequence). J was trimmed by 4 bases and V by 5 bases; bases with no gene match: 9. CDR3 length: 15 amino acids. CDR3 nucleotide sequence: TGTGCCAGCAGCCACCCGACAGGGGATGGCACTGAAGCTTTCTTT. This codes for CASSHPTGDGTEAFF.

In this sample, this clonotype turned up many times. This chain connects TRBV5-1 to TRBJ2-1; D perhaps matches TRBD1 (6 bases). The CDR3 has 16 amino acids. Germline assignment: CDR1 SGHRS and CDR2 YFSETQ. Trimming cost V 0 bases and J 7 bases, with 17 bases left between them. CDR3 bases: TGCGCCAGCAGCTTGGCCGGACAGACCCTCTGGAATGAGCAGTTCTTC. Amino acid sequence: CASSLAGQTLWNEQFF.

The sample holds many counts of this clonotype. The chain recombines TRBV4-3 with TRBJ2-3; the D is unclear. The CDR3 is 12 residues long. Trimming left V 0 bases short and J 6 bases short, with 4 bases between. Per germline, CDR1 LGHNA and CDR2 YSLEER. DNA for the CDR3: TGCGCCAGCAGCCAAGAGGCGGATACGCAGTATTTT. Its translation: CASSQEADTQYF.

This clonotype was seen at least ten times. The chain joins TRBV25-1 to TRBJ2-1, with D possibly being TRBD1 or TRBD2 (6 bases each). The germline V gene encodes CDR1 MGHDK and CDR2 SYGVNS. The CDR3 extends over 15 amino acids. Trimming shortened V by 1 base and J by 5 bases, and 12 bases separated the two germline ends. Here the CDR3 reads CASSEFRGPNNEQFF. DNA for the CDR3: TGTGCCAGCAGTGAATTTCGGGGGCCGAACAATGAGCAGTTCTTC.

This clonotype was observed many times. This chain uses TRBV19 with TRBJ2-3, with D uncertain. CDR3 size: 14 residues. The V gene's germline CDR1 is LNHDA and CDR2 SQIVND (reference sequence). The V end lost 0 bases, the J end lost 3 bases, and 7 bases lay between the germline ends. The CDR3 loop is CASSIDLETDTQYF. The CDR3 region has the DNA TGTGCCAGTAGTATAGATCTAGAAACAGATACGCAGTATTTT.

With respect to this clonotype: Here the CDR3 omits its conserved ending phenylalanine or tryptophan, so a read error is the likely source. The gene calls are TRBV7-9 and TRBJ2-1, with TRBD1 matching 7 bases. This CDR3 is built from 17 residues. The J segment lost 8 bases and the V segment lost 2 bases, leaving 15 bases of the junction unmatched. Germline lookup yields CDR1 SEHNR and CDR2 FQNEAQ (reference sequence). The CDR3 sequence is CASSLPLDRSGPDEQFS. The DNA for the CDR3 is TGTGCCAGCAGCTTACCATTGGACAGGTCCGGCCCGGATGAGCAGTTCTCC.

This clonotype was seen many times. This chain links TRBV5-1 with TRBJ2-5, with D perhaps matching TRBD1 or TRBD2 (6 bases each). The germline CDR1 and CDR2 sequences are SGHRS and YFSETQ. The CDR3 is made up of 13 amino acids. Trimming stripped 6 bases from V and 11 bases from J, with 20 bases between. Here the CDR3 reads CASNREGGNEQYF. CDR3 in DNA: TGCGCCAGCAACCGCGAGGGGGGCAATGAGCAGTACTTC.

In the case of this clonotype: Just one base apart from a much larger clone, this may be a read error. The J gene is TRBJ1-2, the V gene TRBV12-3 or TRBV12-4, with a possible D match to TRBD1 (5 bases). This CDR3 is built from 13 residues. Here the CDR3 reads CASRVDNHYGYIF. As DNA, the CDR3 is TGTGCCAGCAGGGTGGACAATCACTATGGCTACATCTTC.

The V call is TRBV7-9, the J call TRBJ2-3, with 7 bases matching TRBD1. The CDR3 has 12 amino acids. The V segment lost 3 bases and the J segment 8 bases; nucleotides outside the gene matches: 2. CDR1 is SEHNR and CDR2 is FQNEAQ in the germline V gene (reference sequence). DNA of the CDR3: TGTGCCAGCAGCTTCTGGGACAGTACGCAGTATTTT. It is translated as CASSFWDSTQYF.

A remark on this clonotype: It may be a read error: a sequence one base away is much more abundant. The gene calls are TRBV7-2 and TRBJ2-1; possibly TRBD2 for D (5 bases). This CDR3 spans 16 amino acids. Germline V CDR1 and CDR2: SGHTA, FQGNSA. V was cut by 5 bases and J by 0 bases, with 14 bases left in between. In DNA form, the CDR3 reads TGTGCCAGCAGCCCCGAGGGCGGCCTCTCCTACAATGAGCAGTTCTTC. This encodes CASSPEGGLSYNEQFF.